One and the same sample provided the 28 T cell receptor beta chains below, sequenced in a study of blood T cell repertoires in COVID-19. Assay: immunoSEQ multiplex PCR; the TCRdb copy retains only in-frame clones and omits some. The table includes around 300,000 clones, over 80% detected once. The specimen sequenced was peripheral blood. Every receptor here comes from a woman aged 45-65 years with COVID-19, enrolled during active disease.

The table lists this clone with a count of one. This chain uses TRBV4-1 with TRBJ2-5; a possible D gene is TRBD2 (5 bases). CDR3 size: 13 residues. The germline V gene encodes CDR1 MGHRA and CDR2 YSYEKL. The V end lost 1 base, the J end lost 7 bases, and 10 bases lay between the germline ends. The CDR3 loop reads CASSQGLGRTQYF. The CDR3 DNA is TGCGCCAGCAGCCAAGGGCTAGGGAGGACCCAGTACTTC.

V usage is TRBV5-8 and J usage is TRBJ2-7; the D call may be TRBD1 or TRBD2 (5 bases each). The CDR3 totals 15 residues. Germline values: CDR1 SGHTS, CDR2 YDEGEE. Deletions cut 4 bases from V and 2 bases from J, with 16 bases between. CDR3 sequence reads: CASSLGVGPAYEQYF. In DNA, the CDR3 is TGTGCCAGCAGCCTGGGGGTGGGCCCGGCCTACGAGCAGTACTTC. Full variable domain (outside the CDR3, taken from reference TRBV5-8 and TRBJ2-7): EAGVTQSPTHLIKTRGQQATLRCSPISGHTSVYWYQQALGLGLQFLLWYDEGEERNRGNFPPRFSGRQFPNYSSELNVNALELEDSALYLCASSLGVGPAYEQYFGPGTRLTVT.

This CDR3 is CASSQAAGRLDTIYF. The CDR3 nucleotides are TGCGCCAGCAGCCAAGCCGCGGGGAGGTTAGACACCATATATTTT. The V call is TRBV4-1, the J call TRBJ1-3; D remains ambiguous. Germline assignment: CDR1 MGHRA and CDR2 YSYEKL. The CDR3 covers 15 residues. With 1 base removed from V and 8 bases from J, the gap between germline ends came to 15 bases.

The table lists this clone with a few counts. The chain carries TRBV10-1 and TRBJ1-6; 9 positions agree with TRBD1. The V gene end was trimmed by 4 bases and the J gene end by 10 bases; junction bases not matched to a gene: 5. Germline V gene data show CDR1 as WNHNN and CDR2 as SYGVQD (reference sequence). This CDR3 is built from 14 residues. In DNA, the CDR3 is TGCGCCAGCAGTGTGGACAGGGGAGGATCACCCCTCCACTTT. Residues: CASSVDRGGSPLHF.

V and J are TRBV7-2 and TRBJ1-1, with no clear D. The CDR3 has 14 residues. With 0 bases removed from V and 7 bases from J, the gap between germline ends came to 12 bases. Germline assignment: CDR1 SGHTA and CDR2 FQGNSA. CDR3 amino acids: CASSLAGTVVEAFF. Written as DNA, the CDR3 is TGTGCCAGCAGCTTAGCGGGCACTGTAGTTGAAGCTTTCTTT. Together with reference TRBV7-2 and TRBJ1-1, the CDR3 gives the full variable domain: GAGVSQSPSNKVTEKGKDVELRCDPISGHTALYWYRQSLGQGLEFLIYFQGNSAPDKSGLPSDRFSAERTGGSVSTLTIQRTQQEDSAVYLCASSLAGTVVEAFFGQGTRLTVV.

V usage is TRBV18 and J usage is TRBJ1-4, with 8 positions matching TRBD1. The length of the CDR3 is 15 residues. Per the germline V gene, CDR1 is KGHSH and CDR2 is LQKENI. The V gene end was trimmed by 5 bases and the J gene end by 7 bases; junction bases not matched to a gene: 9. CDR3 nucleotides: TGTGCCAGCTCAGATTCAGGGGGCGGCGGTGAAAAACTGTTTTTT. Its protein is CASSDSGGGGEKLFF.

The chain employs TRBV24-1 and TRBJ2-1; 7 nucleotides match TRBD1. The CDR3 sequence is 16 residues long. CDR1 KGHDR and CDR2 SFDVKD come from the germline V gene. Losses at the gene ends were 2 bases for V and 7 bases for J; bases not matched to a gene: 10. The chain's CDR3 is CATSDSSGGSLNEQFF. The DNA of the CDR3 is TGTGCCACCAGTGATTCCTCAGGGGGTTCCTTGAATGAGCAGTTCTTC.

This clone was counted between two and nine times. This sequence joins TRBV4-2 and TRBJ1-2; 7 bases map to TRBD1. The CDR3 is 14 amino acids. Per the germline V gene, CDR1 is LGHNA and CDR2 is YNFKEQ. The V segment lost 0 bases and the J segment 8 bases; nucleotides outside the gene matches: 6. The DNA of the CDR3 is TGTGCCAGCAGCCAAGAAGAGGGGGCGTTCGGCTACACCTTC. As protein: CASSQEEGAFGYTF.

V and J are TRBV7-6 and TRBJ1-1; D unresolved. The germline V gene encodes CDR1 SGHVS and CDR2 FNYEAQ. CDR3 size: 12 residues. Trimming pared 4 bases from V and 2 bases from J, leaving 5 bases between. CDR3 sequence reads: CASSSPNTEAFF. The CDR3 DNA reads as TGTGCCAGCAGCTCCCCAAACACTGAAGCTTTCTTT. Supplemented by reference TRBV7-6 and TRBJ1-1, the full variable domain reads GAGVSQSPRYKVTKRGQDVALRCDPISGHVSLYWYRQALGQGPEFLTYFNYEAQQDKSGLPNDRFSAERPEGSISTLTIQRTEQRDSAMYRCASSSPNTEAFFGQGTRLTVV.

The rearrangement links TRBV4-1 to TRBJ2-7; TRBD2 matches at 9 bases. The CDR3 covers 16 residues. The ends lost 0 bases at V and 4 bases at J; junction bases unmatched: 7. Germline CDR1 reads MGHRA; CDR2 reads YSYEKL. The CDR3 DNA follows: TGCGCCAGCAGCCAAGATAGGGCGGGAGGGTCTTACGAGCAGTACTTC. Its protein is CASSQDRAGGSYEQYF.

J is TRBJ1-2 and V is TRBV19, with D maybe TRBD1 (5 bases). Germline V lookup: CDR1 LNHDA, CDR2 SQIVND (reference sequence). Deletions cut 8 bases from V and 2 bases from J, with 18 bases between. The CDR3 extends over 15 amino acids. The CDR3 here is CASVPQGILNYGYTF. In DNA form, the CDR3 reads TGTGCCAGTGTCCCCCAGGGTATACTGAACTATGGCTACACCTTC.

The count of this clone is one. CDR3 region: CASSLTGTGALNQPQHF. CDR3 DNA sequence: TGTGCCAGCAGTTTAACCGGGACAGGGGCCCTCAATCAGCCCCAGCATTTT. V and J are TRBV6-2 or TRBV6-3 and TRBJ1-5; 10 nucleotides align to TRBD1. Trimming took 4 bases from V and 3 from J; bases not matched to a gene: 9. The CDR3 extends over 17 amino acids. Germline lookup yields CDR1 MNHEY and CDR2 SVGEGT.

This clone has ten or more counts. V is TRBV24-1 and J is TRBJ2-2; 7 bases match TRBD2. Per germline, CDR1 KGHDR and CDR2 SFDVKD. The CDR3 is 16 amino acids. The V segment lost 4 bases and the J segment 7 bases; nucleotides outside the gene matches: 11. CDR3 bases: TGTGCCACCAGTGACCCGAGCGGGGCTAACGGCGGGGAGCTGTTTTTT. Translated, it gives CATSDPSGANGGELFF.

As to this clone: One end of the junction does not line up with germline, which may come from a read error. The J gene is TRBJ2-5, the V gene TRBV27; D possibly corresponds to TRBD1 (5 bases). This CDR3 comprises 16 residues. Germline assignment: CDR1 MNHEY and CDR2 SMNVEV (reference sequence). DNA for the CDR3: TGTGCCAGCAGCCTCCGACTGCAGGGTAGCCAAGGGACCCAGTACTTC. As protein: CASSLRLQGSQGTQYF.

V usage is TRBV9 and J usage is TRBJ2-7; 9 positions agree with TRBD2. The CDR3 extends over 15 amino acids. The ends lost 0 bases at V and 3 bases at J; junction bases unmatched: 4. Germline V gives CDR1 SGDLS, CDR2 YYNGEE. The chain's CDR3 is CASSVGVTSGYEQYF. In DNA, the CDR3 is TGTGCCAGCAGCGTAGGAGTGACTAGCGGCTACGAGCAGTACTTC.

The chain links TRBV27 to TRBJ2-1, with D unresolved. Germline-derived CDR1 and CDR2 are MNHEY and SMNVEV (reference sequence). The CDR3 length is 14 residues. V lost 5 bases to trimming and J lost 7 bases, with 15 bases between them. CDR3 in amino acids: CASSVIDVQNEQFF. Written as DNA, the CDR3 is TGTGCCAGCAGTGTTATCGACGTACAGAATGAGCAGTTCTTC.

The chain combines TRBV7-9 with TRBJ2-2; 12 bases are shared with TRBD2. CDR1 is SEHNR, CDR2 FQNEAQ, per germline (reference sequence). J was trimmed by 2 bases and V by 5 bases; bases with no gene match: 12. The CDR3 extends over 19 amino acids. CDR3 DNA: TGTGCCAGCAGCCCCCTCCTACGACTAGCGGGAGATAACACCGGGGAGCTGTTTTTT. Protein: CASSPLLRLAGDNTGELFF.

The chain is built from TRBV5-1 and TRBJ2-7, with 9 bases aligning to TRBD1. This CDR3 region has 13 residues. V gave up 4 bases and J gave up 6 bases; unmatched junction bases: 5. Germline lookup yields CDR1 SGHRS and CDR2 YFSETQ. The CDR3 loop is CASSQGQGSEQYF. DNA of the CDR3: TGCGCCAGCAGCCAGGGACAGGGCTCCGAGCAGTACTTC. Based on the CDR3 plus reference TRBV5-1 and TRBJ2-7, the full variable domain is KAGVTQTPRYLIKTRGQQVTLSCSPISGHRSVSWYQQTPGQGLQFLFEYFSETQRNKGNFPGRFSGRQFSNSRSEMNVSTLELGDSALYLCASSQGQGSEQYFGPGTRLTVT.

This chain connects TRBV6-2 or TRBV6-3 to TRBJ2-3; 9 nucleotides match TRBD2. Germline V gene sequence: CDR1 MNHEY, CDR2 SVGEGT. The CDR3 is 16 residues long. The junction had 12 bases not matched to a gene; V was cut back by 6 bases and J by 5 bases. CDR3 sequence: CASSPVAGGGGDTQYF. In nucleotides, the CDR3 is TGTGCCAGCAGCCCTGTGGCGGGAGGGGGGGGAGATACGCAGTATTTT.

This chain joins TRBV7-2 and TRBJ1-5; tentative D call: TRBD1 (5 bases). There are 15 residues in the CDR3. V lost 3 bases and J 6 bases, leaving 15 bases between the germline ends. The germline gives CDR1 SGHTA, CDR2 FQGNSA. This chain's CDR3 is CASSLGGARGQPQHF. The CDR3 nucleotides read TGTGCCAGCAGCTTGGGTGGGGCCCGTGGTCAGCCCCAGCATTTT. The whole variable domain, filled in from reference TRBV7-2 and TRBJ1-5, reads GAGVSQSPSNKVTEKGKDVELRCDPISGHTALYWYRQSLGQGLEFLIYFQGNSAPDKSGLPSDRFSAERTGGSVSTLTIQRTQQEDSAVYLCASSLGGARGQPQHFGDGTRLSIL.

The chain joins TRBV6-4 to TRBJ1-1; TRBD1 is a possible D gene (6 bases). Germline CDR1 reads MRHNA; CDR2 reads SNTAGT. The V end was cut by 3 bases, the J end by 4 bases, with 15 bases between. The CDR3 consists of 15 residues. The CDR3 loop is CASSEGGFGSTEAFF. The DNA of the CDR3 is TGTGCCAGCAGTGAAGGGGGTTTCGGTAGCACTGAAGCTTTCTTT.

The chain combines TRBV14 with TRBJ1-1; weak D call: TRBD1 (6 bases). The germline gives CDR1 SGHDN, CDR2 FVKESK. CDR3 length: 16 amino acids. Deletions cut 4 bases from V and 0 bases from J, with 15 bases between. The chain's CDR3 is CASSRTPDSVNTEAFF. Written as DNA, the CDR3 is TGTGCCAGCAGCCGCACGCCGGACAGTGTGAACACTGAAGCTTTCTTT.

The chain has TRBV30 and TRBJ1-1; D unclear. Germline CDR1 GTSNPN, CDR2 SVGIG (reference sequence). The CDR3 consists of 11 residues. V was cut by 2 bases and J by 7 bases, with 8 bases left in between. The CDR3 is CAWSPQYEAFF. CDR3 nucleotides: TGTGCCTGGAGTCCACAGTATGAAGCTTTCTTT.

The chain employs TRBV10-2 and TRBJ2-7, with a possible D match to TRBD1 (5 bases). Germline CDR1 and CDR2: WSHSY and SAAADI. V was trimmed by 7 bases and J by 4 bases, leaving 14 bases between them. CDR3 size: 13 residues. CDR3 region: CASTSQGGYEQYF. The CDR3 DNA reads TGCGCCAGCACTAGTCAGGGTGGGTACGAGCAGTACTTC.

This chain links TRBV15 with TRBJ2-2; 7 bases line up with TRBD1. The CDR3 loop spans 15 amino acids. J was trimmed by 4 bases and V by 4 bases; bases with no gene match: 6. Germline-derived CDR1 and CDR2 are LNHNV and YYDKDF (reference sequence). CDR3 bases: TGTGCCACCAGCATTGGACAGGAGCCCACCGGGGAGCTGTTTTTT. It specifies CATSIGQEPTGELFF.

The chain employs TRBV11-3 and TRBJ1-4, with TRBD1 matching 7 bases. Germline CDR1 reads SGHNT; CDR2 reads YENEEA. V lost 6 bases, J lost 3 bases, and 4 bases stayed unmatched. This CDR3 is 14 amino acids long. The chain's CDR3 is CASSFGQANEKLFF. The CDR3 bases are TGTGCCAGCAGTTTCGGACAGGCTAATGAAAAACTGTTTTTT.

The chain couples TRBV27 to TRBJ2-2, with 9 nucleotides matching TRBD1. The junction had 8 bases not matched to a gene; V was cut back by 4 bases and J by 5 bases. The CDR3 spans 16 residues. Per the germline V gene, CDR1 is MNHEY and CDR2 is SMNVEV (reference sequence). DNA of the CDR3: TGTGCCAGCAGTTCAAAGGGACAGGGAATAACCGGGGAGCTGTTTTTT. As protein: CASSSKGQGITGELFF.

The genes are TRBV7-8 and TRBJ2-5, with TRBD2 identical over 9 bases. Germline V gene data show CDR1 as SGHVS and CDR2 as FQNEAQ. V lost 1 base, J lost 1 base, and 4 bases stayed unmatched. The length of the CDR3 is 16 residues. CDR3 amino acids: CASSLGAGGPQETQYF. The CDR3 coding sequence is TGTGCCAGCAGCTTAGGGGCGGGAGGGCCCCAAGAGACCCAGTACTTC.